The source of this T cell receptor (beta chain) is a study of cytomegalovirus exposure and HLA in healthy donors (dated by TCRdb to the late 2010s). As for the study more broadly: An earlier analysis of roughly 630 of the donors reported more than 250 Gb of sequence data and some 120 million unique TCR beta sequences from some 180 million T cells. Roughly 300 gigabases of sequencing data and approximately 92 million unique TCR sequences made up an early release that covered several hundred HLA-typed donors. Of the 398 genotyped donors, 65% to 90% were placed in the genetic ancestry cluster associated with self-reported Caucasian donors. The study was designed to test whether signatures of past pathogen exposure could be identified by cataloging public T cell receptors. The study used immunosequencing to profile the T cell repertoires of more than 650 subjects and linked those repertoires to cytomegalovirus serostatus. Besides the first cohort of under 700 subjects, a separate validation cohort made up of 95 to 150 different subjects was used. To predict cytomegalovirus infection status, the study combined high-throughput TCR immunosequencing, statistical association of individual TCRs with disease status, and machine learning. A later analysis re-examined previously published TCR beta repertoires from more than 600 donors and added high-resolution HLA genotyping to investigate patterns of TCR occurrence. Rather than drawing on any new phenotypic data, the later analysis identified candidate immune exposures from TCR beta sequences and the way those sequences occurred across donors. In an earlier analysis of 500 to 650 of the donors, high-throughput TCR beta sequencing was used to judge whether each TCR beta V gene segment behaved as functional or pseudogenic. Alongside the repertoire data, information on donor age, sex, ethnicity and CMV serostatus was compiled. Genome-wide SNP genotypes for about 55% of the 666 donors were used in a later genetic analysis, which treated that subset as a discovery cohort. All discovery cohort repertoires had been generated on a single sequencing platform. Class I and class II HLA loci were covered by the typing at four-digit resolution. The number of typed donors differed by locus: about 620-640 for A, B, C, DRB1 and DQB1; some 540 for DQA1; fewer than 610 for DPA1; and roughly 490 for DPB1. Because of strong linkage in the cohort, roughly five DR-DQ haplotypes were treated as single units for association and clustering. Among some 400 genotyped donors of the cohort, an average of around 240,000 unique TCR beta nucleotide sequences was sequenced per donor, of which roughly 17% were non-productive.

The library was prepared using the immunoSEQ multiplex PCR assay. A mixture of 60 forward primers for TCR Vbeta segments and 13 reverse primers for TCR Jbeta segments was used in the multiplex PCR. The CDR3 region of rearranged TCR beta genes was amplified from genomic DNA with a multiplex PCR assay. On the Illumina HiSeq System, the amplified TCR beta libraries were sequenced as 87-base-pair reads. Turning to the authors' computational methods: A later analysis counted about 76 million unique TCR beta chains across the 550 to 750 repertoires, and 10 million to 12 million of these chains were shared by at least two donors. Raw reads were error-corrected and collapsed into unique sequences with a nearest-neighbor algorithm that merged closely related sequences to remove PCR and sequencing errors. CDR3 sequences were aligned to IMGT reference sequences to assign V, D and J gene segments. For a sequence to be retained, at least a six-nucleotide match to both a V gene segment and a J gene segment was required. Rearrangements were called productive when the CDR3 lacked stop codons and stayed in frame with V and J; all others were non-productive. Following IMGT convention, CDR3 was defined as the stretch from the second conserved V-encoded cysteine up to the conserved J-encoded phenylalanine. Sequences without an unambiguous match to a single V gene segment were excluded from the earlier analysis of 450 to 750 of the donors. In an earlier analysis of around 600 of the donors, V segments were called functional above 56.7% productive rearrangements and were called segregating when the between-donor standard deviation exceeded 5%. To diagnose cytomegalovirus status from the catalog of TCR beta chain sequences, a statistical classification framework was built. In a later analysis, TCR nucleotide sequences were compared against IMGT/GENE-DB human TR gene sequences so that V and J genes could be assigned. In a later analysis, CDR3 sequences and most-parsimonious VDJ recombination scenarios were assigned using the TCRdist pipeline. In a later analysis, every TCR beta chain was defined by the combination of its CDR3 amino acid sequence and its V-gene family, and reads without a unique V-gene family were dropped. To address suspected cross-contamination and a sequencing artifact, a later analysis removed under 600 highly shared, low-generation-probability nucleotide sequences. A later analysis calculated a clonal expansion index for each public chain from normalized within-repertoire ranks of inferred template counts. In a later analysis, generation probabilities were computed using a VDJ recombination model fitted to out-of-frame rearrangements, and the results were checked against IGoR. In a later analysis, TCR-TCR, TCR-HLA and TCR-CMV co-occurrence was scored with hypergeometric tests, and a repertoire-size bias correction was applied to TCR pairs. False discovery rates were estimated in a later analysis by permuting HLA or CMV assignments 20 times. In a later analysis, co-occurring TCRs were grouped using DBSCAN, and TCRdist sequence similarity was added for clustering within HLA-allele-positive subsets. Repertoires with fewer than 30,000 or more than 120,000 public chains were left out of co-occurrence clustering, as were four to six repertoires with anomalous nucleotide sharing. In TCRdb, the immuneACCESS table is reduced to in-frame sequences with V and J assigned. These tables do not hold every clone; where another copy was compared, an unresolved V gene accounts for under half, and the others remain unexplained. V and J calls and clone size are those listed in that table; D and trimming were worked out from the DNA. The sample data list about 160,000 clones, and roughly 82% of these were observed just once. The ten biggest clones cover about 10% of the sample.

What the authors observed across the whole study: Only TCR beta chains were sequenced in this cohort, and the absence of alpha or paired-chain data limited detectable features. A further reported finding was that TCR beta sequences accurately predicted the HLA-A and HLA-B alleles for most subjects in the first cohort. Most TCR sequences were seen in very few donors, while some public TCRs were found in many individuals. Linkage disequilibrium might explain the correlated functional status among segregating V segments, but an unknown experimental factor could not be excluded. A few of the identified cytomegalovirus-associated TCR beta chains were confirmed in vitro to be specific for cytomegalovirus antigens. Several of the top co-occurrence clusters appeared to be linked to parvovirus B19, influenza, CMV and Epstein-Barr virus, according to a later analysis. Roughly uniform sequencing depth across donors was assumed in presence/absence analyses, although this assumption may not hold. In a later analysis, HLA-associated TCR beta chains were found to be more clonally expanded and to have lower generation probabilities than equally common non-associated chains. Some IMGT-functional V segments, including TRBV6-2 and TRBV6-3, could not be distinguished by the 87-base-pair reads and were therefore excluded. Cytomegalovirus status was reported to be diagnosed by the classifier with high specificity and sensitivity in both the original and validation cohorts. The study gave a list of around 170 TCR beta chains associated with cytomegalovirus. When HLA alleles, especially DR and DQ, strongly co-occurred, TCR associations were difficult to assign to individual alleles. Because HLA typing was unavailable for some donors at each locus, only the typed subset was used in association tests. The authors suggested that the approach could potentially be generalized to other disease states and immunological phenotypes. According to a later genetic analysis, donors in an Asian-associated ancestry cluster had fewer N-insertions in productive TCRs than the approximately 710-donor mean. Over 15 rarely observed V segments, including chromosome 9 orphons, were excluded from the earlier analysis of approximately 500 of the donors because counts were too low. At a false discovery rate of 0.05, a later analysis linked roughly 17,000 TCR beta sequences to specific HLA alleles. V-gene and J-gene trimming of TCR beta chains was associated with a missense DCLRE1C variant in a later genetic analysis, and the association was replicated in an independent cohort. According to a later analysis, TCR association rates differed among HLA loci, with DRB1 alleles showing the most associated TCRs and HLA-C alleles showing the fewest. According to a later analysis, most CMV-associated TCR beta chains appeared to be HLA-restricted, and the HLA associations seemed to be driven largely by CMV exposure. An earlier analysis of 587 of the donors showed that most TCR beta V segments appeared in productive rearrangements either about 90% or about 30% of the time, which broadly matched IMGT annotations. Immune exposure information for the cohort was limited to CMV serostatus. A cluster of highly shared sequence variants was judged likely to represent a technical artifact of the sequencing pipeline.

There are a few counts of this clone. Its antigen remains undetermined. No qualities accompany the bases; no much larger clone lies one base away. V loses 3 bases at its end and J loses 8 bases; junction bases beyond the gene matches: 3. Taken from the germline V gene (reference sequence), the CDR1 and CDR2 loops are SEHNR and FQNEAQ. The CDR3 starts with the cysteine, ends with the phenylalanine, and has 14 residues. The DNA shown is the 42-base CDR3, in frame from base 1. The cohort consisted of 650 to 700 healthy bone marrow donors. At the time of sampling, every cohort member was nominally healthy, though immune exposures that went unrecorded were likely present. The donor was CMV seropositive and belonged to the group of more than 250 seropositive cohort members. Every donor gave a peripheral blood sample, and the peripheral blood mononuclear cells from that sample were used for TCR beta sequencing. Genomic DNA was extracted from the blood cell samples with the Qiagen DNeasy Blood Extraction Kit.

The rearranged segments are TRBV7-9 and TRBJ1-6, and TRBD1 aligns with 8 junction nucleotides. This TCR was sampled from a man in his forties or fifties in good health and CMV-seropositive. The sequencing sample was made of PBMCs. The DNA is TGTGCCAGCAGCTTGGACAGGGCTTATTCACCCCTCCACTTT. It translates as CASSLDRAYSPLHF.